Here is one T cell receptor beta chain with its context. The antigen is not known. The sample belongs to a study of blood T cells in healthy people across ages. Notes on the study in general: Possibly, changes in expanded clonotypes were confounded because donor CMV status was unknown. Diversity of TCR beta per million T cells declined in a roughly linear way with age. It was found that TCR beta diversity correlated strongly with the percentage of naive T cells.

With a J-beta primer mix and a sample-barcoded 5' primer, a second PCR ran roughly 6 to 11 cycles. TCRdb re-called the 5' RACE reads through MiXCR, storing one row per CDR3 protein. The repertoire holds 780,000 or so distinct CDR3 sequences, about 53% seen once, with about 42% in the top ten. Germline V gene sequence: CDR1 LGHDT, CDR2 YNNKEL (reference sequence). V dropped 3 bases and J dropped 11 bases, with 16 bases sitting between them. The CDR3 runs to 13 residues. The sequence came from a man at least 80 years old in good health. The sequencing input was blood. The V gene is TRBV3-1, the J gene TRBJ2-5; D perhaps matches TRBD2 (5 bases). As DNA, the CDR3 is TGTGCCAGCAGCCAGTACTCCCCGGGGTGGCAGTACTTC. This gives the protein CASSQYSPGWQYF.